Following are 14 T cell receptor beta chains from one sample sequenced in a study of response to subunit inactivated influenza vaccine. MiXCR was run by TCRdb on the RT-PCR reads, yielding one entry per CDR3 protein. There are 200,000 to 300,000 distinct CDR3 sequences in the sample; over 9% occur only once, and over 6.5% lies in the top ten. The sequencing used non-naive T cells sorted from PBMCs, collected around 14 days before vaccination. Receptors originate from a man in his forties or fifties who received an inactivated influenza vaccine.

Concerning this clonotype: Because the CDR3's place on the DNA is in doubt, the DNA is left out and the CDR3 is given as listed by TCRdb. The chain carries TRBV20-1 and TRBJ2-2; TRBD1 is the table's D call and was not checked against the DNA. Germline V gene lookup returns CDR1 DFQATT and CDR2 SNEGSKA (reference sequence). The CDR3 has 14 residues if both end residues are counted. The CDR3 loop is CSARRTGTGELFFF.

J is TRBJ1-1 and V is TRBV20-1; TRBD1 might be the D (5 bases). V was cut by 1 base and J by 13 bases, with 16 bases left in between. This CDR3 is 12 amino acids long. Germline CDR1 is DFQATT and CDR2 is SNEGSKA (reference sequence). As DNA, the CDR3 is TGCAGTGCTAGAGTTGCCAGCCGTGGGGGTTTCTTT. Its translation: CSARVASRGGFF.

The genes are TRBV7-3 and TRBJ2-1; D is perhaps TRBD1 or TRBD2 (5 bases each). V shed 3 bases and J shed 4 bases, with 19 bases lying between them. The CDR3 runs to 17 residues. CDR1 is SGHTA, CDR2 FQGTGA, per germline. CDR3 protein: CASSLSAGASRYNEQFF. For the CDR3, the DNA is TGTGCCAGCAGCTTGTCGGCCGGGGCTAGCAGGTACAATGAGCAGTTCTTC.

This chain's CDR3 is CASSSARPERHRETQYF. The CDR3 DNA reads as TGTGCCAGCAGTTCCGCCCGCCCGGAACGTCATCGCGAGACCCAGTACTTC. The chain uses TRBV6-5 and TRBJ2-5; D unresolved. Trimming stripped 4 bases from V and 5 bases from J, with 23 bases between. This CDR3 is 17 amino acids long. Germline lookup yields CDR1 MNHEY and CDR2 SVGAGI.

The sample holds a few counts of this clonotype. V is TRBV20-1 and J is TRBJ2-7, with a possible D match to TRBD2 (6 bases). The CDR3 covers 15 residues. Trimming removed 1 base at V and 2 bases at J, with 15 bases between. Germline V gene data show CDR1 as DFQATT and CDR2 as SNEGSKA (reference sequence). DNA for the CDR3: TGCAGTGCTAGAGCCCTCGGAGGGGATCCCTACGAGCAGTACTTC. This gives the protein CSARALGGDPYEQYF.

The V and J genes are TRBV4-3 and TRBJ2-3; 11 bases align to TRBD2. The CDR3 is 16 amino acids. In germline, CDR1 is LGHNA, CDR2 YSLEER. The V and J ends lost 0 bases and 8 bases, in that order; junction bases with no gene match: 7. The CDR3 sequence is CASSQEVLAGGTTQYF. In DNA, the CDR3 is TGCGCCAGCAGCCAAGAGGTTCTAGCGGGAGGAACTACGCAGTATTTT.

The gene calls are TRBV28 and TRBJ1-1; 12 bases fit TRBD1. Germline V gives CDR1 MDHEN, CDR2 SYDVKM. CDR3 size: 14 residues. The V and J ends lost 6 bases and 6 bases, in that order; junction bases with no gene match: 5. The CDR3 loop reads CASRGDRGPAEAFF. Written as DNA, the CDR3 is TGTGCCAGCAGGGGGGACAGGGGGCCGGCTGAAGCTTTCTTT.

This clonotype was counted at least ten times. The rearrangement joins TRBV25-1 to TRBJ1-4; D possibly corresponds to TRBD1 (6 bases). The V gene lost 10 bases and the J gene lost 8 bases, with 14 bases spanning the gap. The germline gives CDR1 MGHDK, CDR2 SYGVNS. The CDR3 spans 12 residues. Here the CDR3 reads CATTGTGEKLFF. The CDR3 DNA reads as TGTGCCACCACAGGGACGGGCGAAAAACTGTTTTTT.

The chain joins TRBV6-2 or TRBV6-3 to TRBJ2-1, with TRBD1 matching over 10 bases. This CDR3 is built from 20 residues. The germline V gene encodes CDR1 MNHEY and CDR2 SVGEGT. Trimming took 6 bases from V and 0 from J; bases not matched to a gene: 17. The CDR3 here is CASSYERDRGQISSYNEQFF. The DNA for the CDR3 is TGTGCCAGCAGCTACGAACGGGACAGGGGACAAATTAGCTCCTACAATGAGCAGTTCTTC.

This sequence joins TRBV5-8 and TRBJ1-2; no clear D gene. This CDR3 is built from 16 residues. Germline V gives CDR1 SGHTS, CDR2 YDEGEE. Trimming cost V 4 bases and J 4 bases, with 20 bases left between them. The CDR3 sequence is CASSPWTGLAAYGYTF. The CDR3 DNA reads as TGTGCCAGCAGCCCATGGACCGGCTTAGCGGCCTATGGCTACACCTTC. The entire variable domain, with the rest obtained from reference TRBV5-8 and TRBJ1-2, is as follows: EAGVTQSPTHLIKTRGQQATLRCSPISGHTSVYWYQQALGLGLQFLLWYDEGEERNRGNFPPRFSGRQFPNYSSELNVNALELEDSALYLCASSPWTGLAAYGYTFGSGTRLTVV.

Ten or more counts support this clonotype. This chain joins TRBV29-1 and TRBJ1-2; D may be TRBD1 (5 bases). The CDR3 runs 11 residues. Germline V gene sequence: CDR1 SQVTM, CDR2 ANQGSEA. V lost 6 bases to trimming and J lost 2 bases, with 7 bases between them. CDR3 loop: CSVGTNYGYTF. DNA for the CDR3: TGCAGCGTCGGGACGAACTATGGCTACACCTTC.

Many counts were recorded for this clonotype. The V gene is TRBV12-3 or TRBV12-4, the J gene TRBJ2-1, with 11 bases fitting TRBD1. The CDR3 has 15 amino acids. Trimming at V came to 5 bases and at J to 6 bases, leaving 6 bases not matched to a gene. The CDR3 region has the DNA TGTGCCAGCAGTGGAACCGGGACAGGGGGCAATGAGCAGTTCTTC. Encoded protein: CASSGTGTGGNEQFF.

This clonotype was recorded a few times. One end of the junction is discordant with germline, which a read error may explain. This chain links TRBV4-2 with TRBJ2-3; no reliable D call. This CDR3 spans 16 amino acids. Germline V lookup: CDR1 LGHNA, CDR2 YNFKEQ. The CDR3 DNA reads as TGCGCCAGCAGCCAAGCTATTGGTGGGGGCACAGATACGCAGTATTTT. Its protein is CASSQAIGGGTDTQYF.

Only a few counts were recorded for this clonotype. The chain links TRBV18 to TRBJ2-7, with 10 bases matching TRBD1. This CDR3 spans 15 amino acids. V lost 6 bases to trimming and J lost 2 bases; unmatched junction nucleotides: 7. Per the germline V gene, CDR1 is KGHSH and CDR2 is LQKENI. This CDR3 reads CASSNQGTGAYEQYF. DNA of the CDR3: TGTGCCAGCTCGAACCAAGGGACAGGGGCCTACGAGCAGTACTTC.